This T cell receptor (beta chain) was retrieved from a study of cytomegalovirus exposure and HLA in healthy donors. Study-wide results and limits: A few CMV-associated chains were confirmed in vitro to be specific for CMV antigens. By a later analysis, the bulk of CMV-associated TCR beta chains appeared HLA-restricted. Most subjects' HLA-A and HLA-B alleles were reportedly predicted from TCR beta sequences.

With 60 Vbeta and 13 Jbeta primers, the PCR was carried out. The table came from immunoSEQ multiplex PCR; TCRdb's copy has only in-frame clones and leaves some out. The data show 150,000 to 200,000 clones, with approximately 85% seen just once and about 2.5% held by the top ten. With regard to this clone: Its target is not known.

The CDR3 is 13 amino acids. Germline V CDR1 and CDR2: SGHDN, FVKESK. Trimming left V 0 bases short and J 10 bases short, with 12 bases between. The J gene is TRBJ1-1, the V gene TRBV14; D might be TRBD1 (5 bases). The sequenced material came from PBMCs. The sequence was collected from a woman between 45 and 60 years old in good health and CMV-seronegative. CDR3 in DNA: TGTGCCAGCAGCCAAGATCGCGGGGGGAGAGCTTTCTTT. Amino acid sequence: CASSQDRGGRAFF.